This T cell receptor beta chain was documented in a study of blood T cell repertoires in COVID-19. Study details: In each case, the material was cDNA or gDNA derived from T cells, B-cell-depleted T cells, or PBMCs.

Trimming left V 0 bases short and J 7 bases short, with 12 bases between. CDR1 and CDR2 (germline): MDHEN, SYDVKM. The CDR3 contains 14 residues. Clones were sequenced by immunoSEQ multiplex PCR, and TCRdb holds only the in-frame ones, with some missing. The data show a few hundred thousand clones, with roughly 88% seen just once and about 0.9% held by the top ten. The Seattle patients, enrolled during active infection, were followed longitudinally. V is TRBV28 and J is TRBJ1-2; weak D call: TRBD1 (5 bases). Source material: peripheral blood. The source of this sequence is a human donor with COVID-19, enrolled during active disease. The donor label of this sample is uncertain. CDR3 loop: CASSLWGVAGGYTF. The CDR3 region has the DNA TGTGCCAGCAGTTTATGGGGGGTAGCGGGTGGCTACACCTTC.